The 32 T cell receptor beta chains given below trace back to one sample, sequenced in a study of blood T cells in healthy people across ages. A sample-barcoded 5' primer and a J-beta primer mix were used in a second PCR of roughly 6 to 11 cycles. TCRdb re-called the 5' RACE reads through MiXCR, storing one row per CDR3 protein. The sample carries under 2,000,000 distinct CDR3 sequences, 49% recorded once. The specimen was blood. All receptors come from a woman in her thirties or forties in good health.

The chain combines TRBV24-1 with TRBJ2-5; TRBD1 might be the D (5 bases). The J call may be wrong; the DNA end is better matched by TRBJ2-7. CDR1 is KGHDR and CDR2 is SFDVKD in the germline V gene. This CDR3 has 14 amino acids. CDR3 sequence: CATSESAGSGEQYF. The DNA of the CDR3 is TGTGCCACCAGTGAATCCGCAGGGTCGGGCGAGCAGTACTTC.

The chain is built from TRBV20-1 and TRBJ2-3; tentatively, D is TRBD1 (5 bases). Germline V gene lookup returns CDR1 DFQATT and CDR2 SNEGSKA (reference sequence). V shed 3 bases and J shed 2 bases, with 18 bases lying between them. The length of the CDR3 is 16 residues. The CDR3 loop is CSARGRGRAPTDTQYF. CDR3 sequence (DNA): TGCAGTGCTAGGGGTCGAGGCAGGGCTCCCACAGATACGCAGTATTTT.

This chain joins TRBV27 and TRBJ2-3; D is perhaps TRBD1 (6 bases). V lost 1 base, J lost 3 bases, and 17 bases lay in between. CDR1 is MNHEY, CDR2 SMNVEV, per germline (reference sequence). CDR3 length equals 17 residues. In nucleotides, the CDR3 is TGTGCCAGCAGTTTATTGGTACAGGGTTTGGGGACAGATACGCAGTATTTT. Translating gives CASSLLVQGLGTDTQYF.

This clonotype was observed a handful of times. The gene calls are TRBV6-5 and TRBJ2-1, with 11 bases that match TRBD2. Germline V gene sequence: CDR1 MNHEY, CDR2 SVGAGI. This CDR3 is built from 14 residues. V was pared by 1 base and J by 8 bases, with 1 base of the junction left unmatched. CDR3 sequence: CASSYFSGGDEQFF. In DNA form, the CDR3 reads TGTGCCAGCAGTTACTTTAGCGGGGGGGATGAGCAGTTCTTC.

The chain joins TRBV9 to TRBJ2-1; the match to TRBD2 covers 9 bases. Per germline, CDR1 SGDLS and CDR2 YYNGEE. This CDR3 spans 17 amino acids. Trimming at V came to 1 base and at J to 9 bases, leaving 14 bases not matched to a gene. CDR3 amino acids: CASSVTLGGGGEGEQFF. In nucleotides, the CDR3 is TGTGCCAGCAGCGTAACTCTTGGAGGCGGGGGGGAGGGTGAGCAGTTCTTC.

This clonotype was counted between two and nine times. The CDR3 protein is CSAYRRQTNGYTF. The CDR3 DNA reads TGCAGTGCGTATCGCCGACAGACCAATGGCTACACCTTC. The chain is built from TRBV20-1 and TRBJ1-2; possibly TRBD1 for D (5 bases). Germline V gene lookup returns CDR1 DFQATT and CDR2 SNEGSKA (reference sequence). This CDR3 is 13 amino acids long. V was cut by 6 bases and J by 6 bases, with 17 bases left in between.

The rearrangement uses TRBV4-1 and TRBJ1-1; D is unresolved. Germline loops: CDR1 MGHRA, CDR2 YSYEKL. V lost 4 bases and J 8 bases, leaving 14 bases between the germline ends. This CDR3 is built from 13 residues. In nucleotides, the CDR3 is TGCGCCAGCAGCCGGCCTTTAACGGGCGAAGCTTTCTTT. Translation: CASSRPLTGEAFF.

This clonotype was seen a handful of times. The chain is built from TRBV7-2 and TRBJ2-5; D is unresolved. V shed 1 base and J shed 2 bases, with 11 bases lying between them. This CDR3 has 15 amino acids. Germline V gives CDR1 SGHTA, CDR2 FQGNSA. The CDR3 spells CASSLVPIGQETQYF. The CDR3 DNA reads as TGTGCCAGCAGCTTAGTGCCCATAGGGCAAGAGACCCAGTACTTC.

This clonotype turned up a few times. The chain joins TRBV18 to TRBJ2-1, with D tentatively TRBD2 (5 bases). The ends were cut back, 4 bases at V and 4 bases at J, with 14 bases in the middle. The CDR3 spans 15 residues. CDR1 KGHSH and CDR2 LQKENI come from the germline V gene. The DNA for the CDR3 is TGTGCCAGCTCACGGTCGGGCAGCGGTTACAATGAGCAGTTCTTC. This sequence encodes CASSRSGSGYNEQFF.

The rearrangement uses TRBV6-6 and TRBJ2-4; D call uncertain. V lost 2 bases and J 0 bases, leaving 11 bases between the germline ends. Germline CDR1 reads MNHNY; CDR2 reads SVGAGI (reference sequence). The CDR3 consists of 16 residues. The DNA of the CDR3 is TGTGCCAGCAGTTACGTGTTTGGGCTAGCCAAAAACATTCAGTACTTC. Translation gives CASSYVFGLAKNIQYF.

The CDR3 region has the DNA TGCAGTGCTAGTCCCGGGGGTCAAAGCTCCTACGAGCAGTACTTC. Protein product: CSASPGGQSSYEQYF. The rearrangement uses TRBV20-1 and TRBJ2-7; tentative D call: TRBD2 (6 bases). V was trimmed by 3 bases and J by 0 bases, leaving 15 bases between them. Germline CDR1 and CDR2: DFQATT and SNEGSKA (reference sequence). This CDR3 contains 15 residues.

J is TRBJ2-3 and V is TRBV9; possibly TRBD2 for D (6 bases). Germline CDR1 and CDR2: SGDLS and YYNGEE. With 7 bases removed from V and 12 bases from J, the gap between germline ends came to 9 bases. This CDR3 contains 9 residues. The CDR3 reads CASGDSQYF. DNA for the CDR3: TGTGCCAGCGGGGACTCCCAGTATTTT.

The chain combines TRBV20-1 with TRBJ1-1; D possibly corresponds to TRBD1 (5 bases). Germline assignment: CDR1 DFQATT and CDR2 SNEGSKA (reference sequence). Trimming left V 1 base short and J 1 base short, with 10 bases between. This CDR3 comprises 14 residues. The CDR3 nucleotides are TGCAGTGCTAGAGCACCAGGGACGAACACTGAAGCTTTCTTT. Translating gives CSARAPGTNTEAFF.

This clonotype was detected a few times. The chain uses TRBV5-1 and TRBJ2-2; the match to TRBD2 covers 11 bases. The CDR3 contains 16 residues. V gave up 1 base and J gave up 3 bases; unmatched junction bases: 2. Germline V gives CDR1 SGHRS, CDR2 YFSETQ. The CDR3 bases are TGCGCCAGCAGCTTGACTAGCGGGGGCCACACCGGGGAGCTGTTTTTT. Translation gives CASSLTSGGHTGELFF.

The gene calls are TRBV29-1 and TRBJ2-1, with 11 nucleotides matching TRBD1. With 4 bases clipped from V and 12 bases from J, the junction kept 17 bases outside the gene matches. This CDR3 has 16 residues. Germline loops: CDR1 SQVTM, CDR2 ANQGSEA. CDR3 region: CSVVGQGASLSPAQFF. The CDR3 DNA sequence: TGCAGCGTTGTCGGACAGGGGGCGTCCCTTTCCCCAGCGCAGTTCTTC.

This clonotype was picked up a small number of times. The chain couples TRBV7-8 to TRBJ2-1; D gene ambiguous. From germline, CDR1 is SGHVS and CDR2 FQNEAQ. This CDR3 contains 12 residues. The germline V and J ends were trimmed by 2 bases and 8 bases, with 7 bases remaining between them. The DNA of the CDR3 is TGTGCCAGCAGCTTAAGACGTCATGAGCAGTTCTTC. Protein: CASSLRRHEQFF.

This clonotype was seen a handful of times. CDR3 bases: TGCAGCGTTGTTGATAGAGTTGGAGAGACCCAGTACTTC. It encodes CSVVDRVGETQYF. The chain carries TRBV29-1 and TRBJ2-5; no clear D. With 4 bases removed from V and 4 bases from J, the gap between germline ends came to 13 bases. From germline, CDR1 is SQVTM and CDR2 ANQGSEA. The CDR3 spans 13 residues.

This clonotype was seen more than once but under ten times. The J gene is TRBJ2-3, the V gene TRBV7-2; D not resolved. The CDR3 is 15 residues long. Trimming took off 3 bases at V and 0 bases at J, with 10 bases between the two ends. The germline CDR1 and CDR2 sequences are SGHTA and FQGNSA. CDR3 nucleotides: TGTGCCAGCAGCTTTGGGGTGGTGAGCACAGATACGCAGTATTTT. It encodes CASSFGVVSTDTQYF. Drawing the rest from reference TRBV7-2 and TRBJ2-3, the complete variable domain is GAGVSQSPSNKVTEKGKDVELRCDPISGHTALYWYRQSLGQGLEFLIYFQGNSAPDKSGLPSDRFSAERTGGSVSTLTIQRTQQEDSAVYLCASSFGVVSTDTQYFGPGTRLTVL.

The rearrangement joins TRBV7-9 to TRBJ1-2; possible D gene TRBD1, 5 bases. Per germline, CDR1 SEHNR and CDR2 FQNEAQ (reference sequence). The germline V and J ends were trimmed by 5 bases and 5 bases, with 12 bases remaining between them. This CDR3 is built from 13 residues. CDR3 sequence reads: CASSQGVAYGYTF. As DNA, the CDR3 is TGTGCCAGCAGCCAAGGGGTTGCATATGGCTACACCTTC.

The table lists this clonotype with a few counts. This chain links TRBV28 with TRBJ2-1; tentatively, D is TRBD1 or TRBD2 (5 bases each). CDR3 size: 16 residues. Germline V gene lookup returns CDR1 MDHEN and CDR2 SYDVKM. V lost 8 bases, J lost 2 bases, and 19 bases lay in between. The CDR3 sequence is CASPVPGTIAYNEQFF. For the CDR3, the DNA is TGTGCCAGCCCGGTCCCGGGGACGATCGCCTACAATGAGCAGTTCTTC.

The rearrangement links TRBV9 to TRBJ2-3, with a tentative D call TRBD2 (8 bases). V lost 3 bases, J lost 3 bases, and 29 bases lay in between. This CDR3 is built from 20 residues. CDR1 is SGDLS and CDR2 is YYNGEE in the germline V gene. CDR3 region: CASSDRQGLGGGPRTDTQYF. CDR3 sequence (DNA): TGTGCCAGCAGCGATAGACAGGGACTAGGGGGGGGGCCGAGAACAGATACGCAGTATTTT.

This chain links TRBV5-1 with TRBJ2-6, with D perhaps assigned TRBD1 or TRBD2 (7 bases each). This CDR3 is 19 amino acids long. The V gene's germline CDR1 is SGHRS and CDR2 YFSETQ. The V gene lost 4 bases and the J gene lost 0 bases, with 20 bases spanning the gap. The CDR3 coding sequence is TGCGCCAGCAGCCCGAAACCTACAGGGGAGGGCTCTGGGGCCAACGTCCTGACTTTC. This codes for CASSPKPTGEGSGANVLTF.

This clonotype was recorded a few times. CDR3 sequence reads: CASSYIKDGYEQYF. CDR3 coding DNA: TGTGCCAGCAGTTACATAAAGGACGGCTACGAGCAGTACTTC. This chain uses TRBV6-2 or TRBV6-3 with TRBJ2-7, with D hard to call. The CDR3 spans 14 residues. V lost 2 bases, J lost 3 bases, and 11 bases lay in between. CDR1 is MNHEY and CDR2 is SVGEGT in the germline V gene.

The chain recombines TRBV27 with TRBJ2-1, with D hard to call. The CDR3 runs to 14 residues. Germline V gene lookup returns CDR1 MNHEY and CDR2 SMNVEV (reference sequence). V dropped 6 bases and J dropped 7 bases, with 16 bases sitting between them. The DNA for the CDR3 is TGTGCCAGCAGCCAGACCCCTAGATTTAATGAGCAGTTCTTC. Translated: CASSQTPRFNEQFF.

In DNA, the CDR3 is TGTGCCAGCAGTTTGGGCAATCCGGACACTGAAGCTTTCTTT. Its translation is CASSLGNPDTEAFF. This rearrangement joins TRBV12-3 or TRBV12-4 to TRBJ1-1; D not resolved. Trimming removed 3 bases from V and 3 bases from J, with 11 bases in between. The CDR3 is made up of 14 amino acids.

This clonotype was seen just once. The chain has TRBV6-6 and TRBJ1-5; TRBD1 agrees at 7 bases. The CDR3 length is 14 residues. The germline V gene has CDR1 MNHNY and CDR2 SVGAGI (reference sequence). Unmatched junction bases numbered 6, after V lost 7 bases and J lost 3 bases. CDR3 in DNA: TGTGCCAGCACACTGACAGGGTTCAATCAGCCCCAGCATTTT. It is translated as CASTLTGFNQPQHF.

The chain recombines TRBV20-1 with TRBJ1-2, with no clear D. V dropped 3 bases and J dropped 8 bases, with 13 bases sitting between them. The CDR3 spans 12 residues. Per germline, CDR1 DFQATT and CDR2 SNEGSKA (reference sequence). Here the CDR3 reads CSASLGWRGYTF. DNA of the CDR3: TGCAGTGCTAGTTTGGGGTGGCGAGGCTACACCTTC.

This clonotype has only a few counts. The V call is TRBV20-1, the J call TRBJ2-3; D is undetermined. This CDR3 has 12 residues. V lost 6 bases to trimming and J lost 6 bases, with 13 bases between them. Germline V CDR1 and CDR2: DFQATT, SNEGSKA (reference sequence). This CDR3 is CSARLEGDTQYF. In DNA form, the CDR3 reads TGCAGTGCCAGACTCGAAGGGGATACGCAGTATTTT.

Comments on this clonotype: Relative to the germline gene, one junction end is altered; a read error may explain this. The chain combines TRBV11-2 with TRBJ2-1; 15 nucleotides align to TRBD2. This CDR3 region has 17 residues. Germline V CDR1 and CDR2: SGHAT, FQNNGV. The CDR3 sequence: CASSLSGLAGGRWEQFF. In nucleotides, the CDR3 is TGCGCCAGCAGCTTAAGCGGACTAGCGGGGGGGCGGTGGGAGCAGTTCTTC.

CDR3 nucleotides: TGTGCCAGCTCACCAGGGGGACAGGGGTGGAATGAGCAGTTCTTC. As protein: CASSPGGQGWNEQFF. The V call is TRBV18, the J call TRBJ2-1; 10 bases align to TRBD1. Per the germline V gene, CDR1 is KGHSH and CDR2 is LQKENI. V lost 2 bases and J lost 7; bases outside the gene matches: 5. This CDR3 has 15 amino acids. Based on the CDR3 plus reference TRBV18 and TRBJ2-1, the full variable domain is NAGVMQNPRHLVRRRGQEARLRCSPMKGHSHVYWYRQLPEEGLKFMVYLQKENIIDESGMPKERFSAEFPKEGPSILRIQQVVRGDSAAYFCASSPGGQGWNEQFFGPGTRLTVL.

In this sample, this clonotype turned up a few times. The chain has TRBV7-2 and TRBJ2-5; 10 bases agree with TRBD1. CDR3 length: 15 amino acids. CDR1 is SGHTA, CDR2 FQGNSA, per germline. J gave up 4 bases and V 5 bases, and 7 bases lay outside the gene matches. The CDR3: CASSTRTGGGETQYF. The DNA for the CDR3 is TGTGCCAGCAGCACAAGGACAGGGGGAGGAGAGACCCAGTACTTC. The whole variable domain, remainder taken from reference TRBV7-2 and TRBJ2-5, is GAGVSQSPSNKVTEKGKDVELRCDPISGHTALYWYRQSLGQGLEFLIYFQGNSAPDKSGLPSDRFSAERTGGSVSTLTIQRTQQEDSAVYLCASSTRTGGGETQYFGPGTRLLVL.

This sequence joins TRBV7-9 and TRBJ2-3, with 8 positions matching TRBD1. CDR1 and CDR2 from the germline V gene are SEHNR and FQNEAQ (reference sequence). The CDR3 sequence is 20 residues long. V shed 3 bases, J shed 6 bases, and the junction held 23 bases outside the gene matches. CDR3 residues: CASSFSDSARTGSNSDTQYF. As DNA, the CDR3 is TGTGCCAGCAGCTTCTCCGATTCAGCCAGGACAGGGAGCAATTCGGATACGCAGTATTTT.